This T cell receptor (beta chain) was sequenced during a study of T cells in tumors after PD-1 blockade. Study as a whole: During anti-PD-1 treatment, some patients continued daily vismodegib 150 mg.

Clones were read by immunoSEQ multiplex PCR, and TCRdb kept only the in-frame ones, dropping some. This repertoire shows 55,000 to 70,000 clones, just under 80% found once; its top ten account for around 15%. In regard to this clone: The target antigen is unknown.

Study-wide points: Peripheral recruitment is suggested, as some novel exhausted tumor clones were in pre-treatment blood.

Sequencing was performed on PBMCs, taken before anti-PD-1 treatment. The clonotype comes from a human donor with basal cell carcinoma.

Here the CDR3 reads CASSLKIQDRGTEAFF. DNA of the CDR3: TGTGCCAGCAGCCTTAAAATACAGGACCGGGGCACTGAAGCTTTCTTT. The chain couples TRBV11-1 to TRBJ1-1; a weak D match, TRBD1 (5 bases). Germline V CDR1 and CDR2: SGHAT, FQDESV (reference sequence). This CDR3 has 16 residues. Trimming left V 5 bases short and J 4 bases short, with 20 bases between.